This entry lists 20 T cell receptor beta chains sequenced from one sample in a study of beta chain features in type 1 diabetes. Study-wide results and limits: Within each of all four CD4+ subsets, Type 1 diabetes patients had TCRB CDR3s that were moderately but significantly shorter.

Antigen specificity for these receptors is unknown. The whole isolated RNA underwent reverse transcription, so sequencing captured expressed TCRB transcripts. Clones were read by immunoSEQ multiplex PCR, and TCRdb kept only the in-frame ones, dropping some. Of some 70,000 clones in the sample, almost 50% are singletons; the top ten hold 0.65% to 0.75%. The sample taken for sequencing was central memory CD4+ T cells from blood. The receptors stem from a man in his thirties or forties with type 1 diabetes.

The gene calls are TRBV5-1 and TRBJ1-2, with 7 bases identical to TRBD1. Germline V lookup: CDR1 SGHRS, CDR2 YFSETQ. The V gene end was trimmed by 0 bases and the J gene end by 4 bases; junction bases not matched to a gene: 3. CDR3 length: 14 residues. CDR3 protein: CASSLEDRAYGYTF. In DNA, the CDR3 is TGCGCCAGCAGCTTGGAAGACAGGGCCTATGGCTACACCTTC.

This chain joins TRBV4-1 and TRBJ2-1; 10 bases line up with TRBD2. Trimming took 1 base from V and 7 from J; bases not matched to a gene: 10. Per the germline V gene, CDR1 is MGHRA and CDR2 is YSYEKL. This CDR3 is built from 17 residues. This CDR3 is CASSQGRTSGGGNEQFF. Written as DNA, the CDR3 is TGCGCCAGCAGCCAAGGGCGGACTAGCGGAGGGGGGAATGAGCAGTTCTTC.

V and J are TRBV2 and TRBJ2-2, with TRBD1 matching 7 bases. Germline CDR1 is SNHLY and CDR2 is FYNNEI. With 6 bases clipped from V and 0 bases from J, the junction kept 4 bases outside the gene matches. The CDR3 covers 15 residues. Here the CDR3 DNA reads TGTGCCAGCAGAGGGACAGAGGCGAACACCGGGGAGCTGTTTTTT. It yields the protein CASRGTEANTGELFF.

V gene TRBV11-3 combines with J gene TRBJ1-1, with D perhaps matching TRBD1 (5 bases). The CDR3 is made up of 14 amino acids. The V and J ends lost 1 base and 1 base respectively, with 7 bases between them. CDR1 is SGHNT, CDR2 YENEEA, per germline. The CDR3 protein is CASSLGGQNTEAFF. CDR3 in DNA: TGTGCCAGCAGCTTAGGTGGACAGAACACTGAAGCTTTCTTT.

V usage is TRBV10-2 and J usage is TRBJ2-1; 7 positions match TRBD2. The V and J ends lost 2 bases and 3 bases, in that order; junction bases with no gene match: 4. The CDR3 contains 15 residues. The V gene's germline CDR1 is WSHSY and CDR2 SAAADI. The CDR3 DNA is TGCGCCAGCAGTGAGCTAAGGACTAGCTACAATGAGCAGTTCTTC. As protein: CASSELRTSYNEQFF.

This clone was seen only a few times. V gene TRBV5-1 combines with J gene TRBJ2-1; the D gene is possibly TRBD1 (6 bases). The CDR3 runs to 15 residues. The V end lost 7 bases, the J end lost 7 bases, and 21 bases lay between the germline ends. Germline CDR1 reads SGHRS; CDR2 reads YFSETQ. The CDR3 DNA reads as TGCGCCAGCTCCCCCGGAGGACAGATCAGGAATGAGCAGTTCTTC. Protein product: CASSPGGQIRNEQFF.

The chain recombines TRBV6-5 with TRBJ2-5; TRBD2 matches at 7 bases. The DNA matches TRBJ2-7 better at its end, which makes the J call doubtful. The germline V gene encodes CDR1 MNHEY and CDR2 SVGAGI. The CDR3 runs 15 residues. Here the CDR3 DNA reads TGTGCCAGCAGTTACAGCGGCGGGAGCGCCTACGAGCAGTACTTC. The encoded protein is CASSYSGGSAYEQYF.

The gene calls are TRBV7-9 and TRBJ2-7, with 8 nucleotides matching TRBD2. Germline V CDR1 and CDR2: SEHNR, FQNEAQ (reference sequence). J gave up 5 bases and V 3 bases, and 6 bases lay outside the gene matches. The CDR3 is 14 amino acids. The CDR3 DNA follows: TGTGCCAGCAGCTTCCGGGAGGGATCCCACGAGCAGTACTTC. Protein sequence: CASSFREGSHEQYF.

This clone was seen a handful of times. The V and J genes are TRBV11-3 and TRBJ2-2; 7 bases are shared with TRBD1. The CDR3 is 16 residues long. Unmatched junction bases numbered 7, after V lost 5 bases and J lost 1 base. Germline V CDR1 and CDR2: SGHNT, YENEEA. CDR3 region: CASSKRTGLNTGELFF. DNA of the CDR3: TGTGCCAGCAGCAAAAGGACAGGCCTGAACACCGGGGAGCTGTTTTTT. The complete variable domain, with remaining parts taken from reference TRBV11-3 and TRBJ2-2, reads EAGVVQSPRYKIIEKKQPVAFWCNPISGHNTLYWYLQNLGQGPELLIRYENEEAVDDSQLPKDRFSAERLKGVDSTLKIQPAELGDSAVYLCASSKRTGLNTGELFFGEGSRLTVL.

This chain joins TRBV5-8 and TRBJ2-1, with D uncertain. CDR3 size: 15 residues. CDR1 is SGHTS, CDR2 YDEGEE, per germline. The V end was cut by 3 bases, the J end by 5 bases, with 15 bases between. The CDR3 loop is CASSYLFLGNNEQFF. DNA for the CDR3: TGTGCCAGCAGCTACCTATTCCTGGGCAACAATGAGCAGTTCTTC.

In this sample, this clone turned up a few times. The chain couples TRBV2 to TRBJ2-5; 9 positions match TRBD2. The CDR3 contains 16 residues. Trimming cost V 5 bases and J 0 bases; bases outside gene matches: 7. CDR1 is SNHLY, CDR2 FYNNEI, per germline. CDR3 protein: CASSPGTSSHQETQYF. The CDR3 DNA is TGTGCCAGCAGTCCTGGGACTAGCTCTCACCAAGAGACCCAGTACTTC.

The V and J genes are TRBV11-2 and TRBJ1-6; D not certain. The V gene's germline CDR1 is SGHAT and CDR2 FQNNGV. The length of the CDR3 is 15 residues. The V gene lost 0 bases and the J gene lost 14 bases, with 17 bases spanning the gap. CDR3 sequence: CASSLESGWSSTLHF. CDR3 DNA sequence: TGTGCCAGCAGCTTAGAGTCCGGGTGGTCGTCCACCCTCCACTTT. Full variable domain (remainder filled in from reference TRBV11-2 and TRBJ1-6): EAGVAQSPRYKIIEKRQSVAFWCNPISGHATLYWYQQILGQGPKLLIQFQNNGVVDDSQLPKDRFSAERLKGVDSTLKIQPAKLEDSAVYLCASSLESGWSSTLHFGNGTRLTVT.

To note about this clone: Other DNA sequences in the same sample also yield this CDR3. CDR3 sequence reads: CASSYSEETQYF. In nucleotides, the CDR3 is TGTGCCAGCAGTTACTCTGAGGAGACCCAGTACTTC. The chain couples TRBV6-6 to TRBJ2-5; D is ambiguous. V dropped 0 bases and J dropped 5 bases, with 4 bases sitting between them. The CDR3 spans 12 residues. The germline CDR1 and CDR2 sequences are MNHNY and SVGAGI (reference sequence).

This chain links TRBV6-5 with TRBJ1-2; D is uncertain. CDR1 and CDR2 from the germline V gene are MNHEY and SVGAGI. The CDR3 covers 14 residues. Trimming stripped 0 bases from V and 2 bases from J, with 7 bases between. CDR3 protein: CASSYSVQNYGYTF. For the CDR3, the DNA is TGTGCCAGCAGTTACTCGGTACAGAACTATGGCTACACCTTC.

This sequence joins TRBV7-9 and TRBJ2-5, with D possibly matching TRBD2 (5 bases). The germline V gene has CDR1 SEHNR and CDR2 FQNEAQ (reference sequence). V shed 1 base and J shed 11 bases, with 14 bases lying between them. There are 13 residues in the CDR3. Here the CDR3 DNA reads TGTGCCAGCAGCTTAGACACCGCCAAGCGGCAGTACTTC. Translated: CASSLDTAKRQYF.

This clone was recorded a few times. The genes are TRBV25-1 and TRBJ2-1; D may be TRBD1 (6 bases). Germline V gives CDR1 MGHDK, CDR2 SYGVNS. The V gene lost 4 bases and the J gene lost 3 bases, with 16 bases spanning the gap. The CDR3 contains 16 residues. The CDR3 reads CASSAPGVGGYNEQFF. The CDR3 coding sequence is TGTGCCAGCAGTGCCCCCGGGGTAGGGGGCTACAATGAGCAGTTCTTC.

The chain employs TRBV4-1 and TRBJ2-7; no firm D call. Germline V gene lookup returns CDR1 MGHRA and CDR2 YSYEKL. CDR3 length: 13 residues. Trimming cost V 4 bases and J 0 bases, with 7 bases left between them. CDR3 nucleotide sequence: TGCGCCAGCAGCCTGGAGAGCTCCTACGAGCAGTACTTC. Encoded protein: CASSLESSYEQYF.

This rearrangement joins TRBV9 to TRBJ1-3, with D perhaps matching TRBD1 (5 bases). Germline assignment: CDR1 SGDLS and CDR2 YYNGEE. V lost 0 bases and J 2 bases, leaving 9 bases between the germline ends. The CDR3 runs to 15 residues. The CDR3: CASSVATTAGNTIYF. The CDR3 bases are TGTGCCAGCAGCGTAGCTACGACAGCTGGAAACACCATATATTTT.

The CDR3 bases are TGTGCCAGCAGTGAATTGATTGCGACTAGCGTCAATGAGCAGTTCTTC. Its protein is CASSELIATSVNEQFF. This chain uses TRBV25-1 with TRBJ2-1, with 8 bases identical to TRBD2. The CDR3 is 16 amino acids. The germline CDR1 and CDR2 sequences are MGHDK and SYGVNS. Trimming took 1 base from V and 6 from J; bases not matched to a gene: 8.

There are a few counts of this clone. The chain employs TRBV5-1 and TRBJ2-3, with D perhaps TRBD2 (5 bases). The germline V and J ends were trimmed by 0 bases and 0 bases, with 11 bases remaining between them. This CDR3 has 16 residues. Germline lookup yields CDR1 SGHRS and CDR2 YFSETQ. The CDR3 bases are TGCGCCAGCAGCTTGGATAGCGCCCGAAGCACAGATACGCAGTATTTT. Amino acid sequence: CASSLDSARSTDTQYF.